The source of this T cell receptor beta chain is a study of PD-L1 blockade in urothelial cancer. Time point here: pretreatment peripheral blood. Method: immunoSEQ multiplex PCR; TCRdb's copy keeps in-frame clones and lacks some. The sample contains about 79,000 clones, approximately 86% of which appear only once. The V end lost 1 base, the J end lost 3 bases, and 13 bases lay between the germline ends. The CDR3 is made up of 16 amino acids. Germline V gene lookup returns CDR1 SGHDN and CDR2 FVKESK. This clonotype was obtained from a man in his sixties with urothelial cancer. The V gene is TRBV14, the J gene TRBJ1-3; D ambiguous. The sample consisted of PBMCs, taken around atezolizumab (anti-PD-L1) treatment. CDR3 residues: CASSQGWGGDGNTIYF. The CDR3 DNA follows: TGTGCCAGCAGCCAAGGATGGGGAGGAGATGGAAACACCATATATTTT.